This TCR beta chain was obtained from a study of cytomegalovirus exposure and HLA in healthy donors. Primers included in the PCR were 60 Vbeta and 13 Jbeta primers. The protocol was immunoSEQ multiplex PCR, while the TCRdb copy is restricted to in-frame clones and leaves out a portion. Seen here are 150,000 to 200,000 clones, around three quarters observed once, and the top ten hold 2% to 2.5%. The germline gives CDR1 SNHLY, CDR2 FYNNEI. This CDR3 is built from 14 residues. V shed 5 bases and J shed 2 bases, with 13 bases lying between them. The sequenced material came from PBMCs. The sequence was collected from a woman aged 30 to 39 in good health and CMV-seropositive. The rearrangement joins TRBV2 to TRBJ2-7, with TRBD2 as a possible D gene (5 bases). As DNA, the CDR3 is TGTGCCAGCAGTATCTCGGCGGGTGCCTACGAGCAGTACTTC. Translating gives CASSISAGAYEQYF. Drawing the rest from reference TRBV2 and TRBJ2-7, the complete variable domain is EPEVTQTPSHQVTQMGQEVILRCVPISNHLYFYWYRQILGQKVEFLVSFYNNEISEKSEIFDDQFSVERPDGSNFTLKIRSTKLEDSAMYFCASSISAGAYEQYFGPGTRLTVT.